These 23 T cell receptor beta chains were sequenced from one sample in a study of cytomegalovirus exposure and HLA in healthy donors. PCR primers comprised 60 Vbeta and 13 Jbeta primers. Assay used: immunoSEQ multiplex PCR; TCRdb lists only in-frame clones, some missing. The table has 55,000 to 75,000 clones, approximately 67% seen once. The sequenced sample was PBMCs. The receptor source for this set is a man aged 30 to 45 in good health and CMV-seronegative.

This rearrangement joins TRBV5-6 to TRBJ2-3; 16 nucleotides align to TRBD2. Per germline, CDR1 SGHDT and CDR2 YYEEEE. V lost 4 bases, J lost 6 bases, and 2 bases stayed unmatched. This CDR3 region has 15 residues. The chain's CDR3 is CASSLGLAGGDTQYF. The DNA for the CDR3 is TGTGCCAGCAGCCTGGGACTAGCGGGGGGGGATACGCAGTATTTT. The full variable domain, in which reference TRBV5-6 and TRBJ2-3 provide the parts outside the CDR3, is DAGVTQSPTHLIKTRGQQVTLRCSPKSGHDTVSWYQQALGQGPQFIFQYYEEEERQRGNFPDRFSGHQFPNYSSELNVNALLLGDSALYLCASSLGLAGGDTQYFGPGTRLTVL.

In its sample, this clone is large. The chain uses TRBV6-4 and TRBJ2-1; TRBD2 matches 11 bases. There are 15 residues in the CDR3. Germline CDR1 reads MRHNA; CDR2 reads SNTAGT. The ends lost 2 bases at V and 6 bases at J; junction bases unmatched: 3. This CDR3 reads CASSDTSGGGNEQFF. Here the CDR3 DNA reads TGTGCCAGCAGTGACACTAGCGGGGGAGGCAATGAGCAGTTCTTC.

The chain joins TRBV6-1 to TRBJ2-5, with D maybe TRBD1 (6 bases). The CDR3 is 14 residues long. The V gene lost 6 bases and the J gene lost 4 bases, with 15 bases spanning the gap. CDR1 is MNHNS, CDR2 SASEGT, per germline. The CDR3 sequence is CASSRSQGLETQYF. The CDR3 nucleotides are TGTGCCAGCAGCCGTTCACAGGGATTAGAGACCCAGTACTTC.

A single count supports this clone. The chain recombines TRBV6-5 with TRBJ1-1; the D is unclear. Trimming cost V 0 bases and J 4 bases, with 6 bases left between them. From germline, CDR1 is MNHEY and CDR2 SVGAGI. The CDR3 totals 13 residues. CDR3 sequence: CASSYSGATEAFF. In DNA, the CDR3 is TGTGCCAGCAGTTACTCAGGAGCCACTGAAGCTTTCTTT.

The chain carries TRBV6-5 and TRBJ2-1; tentative D call: TRBD2 (6 bases). Trimming shortened V by 6 bases and J by 4 bases, and 16 bases separated the two germline ends. The CDR3 is 15 residues long. The V gene's germline CDR1 is MNHEY and CDR2 SVGAGI. CDR3 in DNA: TGTGCCAGCAGACGAGACCGGGGAGGATACAATGAGCAGTTCTTC. The encoded protein is CASRRDRGGYNEQFF.

This rearrangement joins TRBV27 to TRBJ2-1, with 8 bases identical to TRBD2. The CDR3 runs to 15 residues. Germline V gene data show CDR1 as MNHEY and CDR2 as SMNVEV (reference sequence). V dropped 6 bases and J dropped 3; count of bases not matched to a gene: 7. The DNA of the CDR3 is TGTGCCAGCAGCCCTATAGCGGGATTCTACAATGAGCAGTTCTTC. Translated, it gives CASSPIAGFYNEQFF.

J is TRBJ2-3 and V is TRBV5-1; the match to TRBD2 covers 7 bases. The CDR3 runs 14 residues. Germline-derived CDR1 and CDR2 are SGHRS and YFSETQ. Unmatched junction bases numbered 5, after V lost 7 bases and J lost 0 bases. CDR3 nucleotides: TGCGCCAGCGGGCGGGGGTTCAGCACAGATACGCAGTATTTT. The encoded protein is CASGRGFSTDTQYF. Combining the CDR3 with reference TRBV5-1 and TRBJ2-3 gives the whole variable domain KAGVTQTPRYLIKTRGQQVTLSCSPISGHRSVSWYQQTPGQGLQFLFEYFSETQRNKGNFPGRFSGRQFSNSRSEMNVSTLELGDSALYLCASGRGFSTDTQYFGPGTRLTVL.

The J gene is TRBJ2-7, the V gene TRBV2; 7 bases match TRBD1. With V trimmed by 6 bases and J by 0 bases, 8 bases remained unmatched. CDR3 length equals 15 residues. The germline gives CDR1 SNHLY, CDR2 FYNNEI. Written as DNA, the CDR3 is TGTGCCAGCAGCGGGGACAGAGGAAGCTCCTACGAGCAGTACTTC. Translated, it gives CASSGDRGSSYEQYF.

V gene TRBV6-5 combines with J gene TRBJ1-3; D unresolved. Per the germline V gene, CDR1 is MNHEY and CDR2 is SVGAGI. The CDR3 contains 15 residues. The V gene lost 0 bases and the J gene lost 2 bases, with 8 bases spanning the gap. CDR3: CASSYSGSPGNTIYF. The CDR3 nucleotides read TGTGCCAGCAGTTACTCCGGGTCTCCTGGAAACACCATATATTTT.

This clone was picked up one time. Other nucleotide sequences in the sample specify the same CDR3. The chain carries TRBV15 and TRBJ1-1; 8 bases map to TRBD1. The V gene end was trimmed by 3 bases and the J gene end by 3 bases; junction bases not matched to a gene: 3. CDR3 length: 14 residues. Looked up from germline, CDR1 is LNHNV and CDR2 is YYDKDF (reference sequence). CDR3 sequence (DNA): TGTGCCACCAGCAGGACAGGGGTCGACACTGAAGCTTTCTTT. This sequence encodes CATSRTGVDTEAFF.

The gene calls are TRBV5-3 and TRBJ2-1; 9 bases fit TRBD2. TRBV5-3 falls under the ORF class, with uncertain function. This CDR3 spans 15 amino acids. V lost 10 bases and J lost 2; bases outside the gene matches: 10. The CDR3 DNA follows: TGTGCCGATCATGAGCGGGGGGACACCTACAATGAGCAGTTCTTC. Amino acid sequence: CADHERGDTYNEQFF.

This clone was picked up a small number of times. V gene TRBV25-1 combines with J gene TRBJ2-7, with D possibly being TRBD2 (7 bases). The CDR3 is 12 residues long. Germline-derived CDR1 and CDR2 are MGHDK and SYGVNS. V gave up 8 bases and J gave up 3 bases, with 11 bases separating them. Here the CDR3 reads CASGRGFYEQYF. CDR3 bases: TGTGCCAGCGGGAGGGGGTTCTACGAGCAGTACTTC.

This chain connects TRBV4-1 to TRBJ1-4; a weak D match, TRBD1 (5 bases). The V gene's germline CDR1 is MGHRA and CDR2 YSYEKL. The CDR3 is 18 amino acids. The V end was cut by 0 bases, the J end by 6 bases, with 20 bases between. CDR3 sequence (DNA): TGCGCCAGCAGCCAAGATGGGGCGCCTAGGGGCGCGTATGAAAAACTGTTTTTT. It specifies CASSQDGAPRGAYEKLFF.

This clone was picked up a small number of times. This rearrangement joins TRBV7-9 to TRBJ1-4, with 8 bases identical to TRBD1. The trim removed 2 bases at V and 4 bases at J, leaving 3 bases unmatched. Germline values: CDR1 SEHNR, CDR2 FQNEAQ (reference sequence). The CDR3 is made up of 15 amino acids. CDR3 DNA sequence: TGTGCCAGCAGCTTACAGGGGGCTGGTAATGAAAAACTGTTTTTT. It codes for CASSLQGAGNEKLFF.

This chain connects TRBV29-1 to TRBJ2-1; TRBD2 might be the D (5 bases). This CDR3 has 13 amino acids. V lost 3 bases and J 7 bases, leaving 13 bases between the germline ends. CDR1 SQVTM and CDR2 ANQGSEA come from the germline V gene. This CDR3 reads CSVDGGIPNEQFF. CDR3 sequence (DNA): TGCAGCGTTGATGGAGGTATTCCAAATGAGCAGTTCTTC.

The genes are TRBV5-1 and TRBJ1-1; D is undetermined. Germline V gene sequence: CDR1 SGHRS, CDR2 YFSETQ. The CDR3 is 15 residues long. V gave up 0 bases and J gave up 3 bases, with 12 bases separating them. The CDR3 sequence is CASSLVRGRDTEAFF. CDR3 DNA: TGCGCCAGCAGCTTGGTCCGGGGTCGGGACACTGAAGCTTTCTTT.

The chain uses TRBV30 and TRBJ1-3; D might be TRBD1 (6 bases). Per the germline V gene, CDR1 is GTSNPN and CDR2 is SVGIG (reference sequence). Trimming took 1 base from V and 0 from J, leaving 22 bases between them. The CDR3 runs 19 residues. The CDR3 protein is CAWSALTGPLSYSGNTIYF. In DNA, the CDR3 is TGTGCCTGGAGTGCGTTAACAGGGCCCCTCTCCTACTCTGGAAACACCATATATTTT.

V is TRBV6-5 and J is TRBJ1-3; a possible D gene is TRBD1 (6 bases). This CDR3 has 13 residues. CDR1 and CDR2 from the germline V gene are MNHEY and SVGAGI. With 11 bases removed from V and 2 bases from J, the gap between germline ends came to 13 bases. The CDR3 coding sequence is TGTGCCGGAAAATACAGGGCTGGAAACACCATATATTTT. This sequence encodes CAGKYRAGNTIYF.

Only a few counts were recorded for this clone. The CDR3 here is CASSPGQAGETQYF. DNA of the CDR3: TGCGCCAGCAGCCCGGGACAGGCTGGGGAGACCCAGTACTTC. The V call is TRBV5-1, the J call TRBJ2-5, with TRBD1 matching 8 bases. Germline trimming cut 4 bases from V and 5 bases from J; bases unmatched to any gene: 7. Germline CDR1 is SGHRS and CDR2 is YFSETQ. The CDR3 is 14 residues long. Together with reference TRBV5-1 and TRBJ2-5, the CDR3 gives the full variable domain: KAGVTQTPRYLIKTRGQQVTLSCSPISGHRSVSWYQQTPGQGLQFLFEYFSETQRNKGNFPGRFSGRQFSNSRSEMNVSTLELGDSALYLCASSPGQAGETQYFGPGTRLLVL.

A single count supports this clone. This chain links TRBV30 with TRBJ2-5; 7 bases match TRBD2. Germline V CDR1 and CDR2: GTSNPN, SVGIG (reference sequence). There are 16 residues in the CDR3. V shed 3 bases and J 2 bases; nucleotides not matched to a gene: 12. In nucleotides, the CDR3 is TGTGCCTGGAGAGAATGTCGGGGGGTGCCTCAAGAGACCCAGTACTTC. The encoded protein is CAWRECRGVPQETQYF.

The gene calls are TRBV5-1 and TRBJ2-7, with D possibly matching TRBD1 (5 bases). V lost 0 bases and J 2 bases, leaving 12 bases between the germline ends. The germline V gene encodes CDR1 SGHRS and CDR2 YFSETQ. There are 15 residues in the CDR3. CDR3 sequence reads: CASSLDTGETYEQYF. CDR3 DNA: TGCGCCAGCAGCTTGGATACAGGCGAGACCTACGAGCAGTACTTC.

The chain links TRBV15 to TRBJ2-1; 14 positions agree with TRBD2. Germline-derived CDR1 and CDR2 are LNHNV and YYDKDF (reference sequence). The J segment lost 7 bases and the V segment lost 5 bases, leaving 7 bases of the junction unmatched. CDR3 length equals 16 residues. CDR3 in amino acids: CATSARRTSGGNEQFF. CDR3 sequence (DNA): TGTGCCACCAGCGCCCGGAGGACTAGCGGGGGGAATGAGCAGTTCTTC.

This clone was recorded a few times. The chain carries TRBV6-5 and TRBJ2-7, with D tentatively TRBD1 (5 bases). The V end lost 6 bases, the J end lost 0 bases, and 15 bases lay between the germline ends. The CDR3 runs 15 residues. The germline CDR1 and CDR2 sequences are MNHEY and SVGAGI. In DNA form, the CDR3 reads TGTGCCAGCAGACCCCACGACAGTAGCTCCTACGAGCAGTACTTC. It encodes CASRPHDSSSYEQYF.